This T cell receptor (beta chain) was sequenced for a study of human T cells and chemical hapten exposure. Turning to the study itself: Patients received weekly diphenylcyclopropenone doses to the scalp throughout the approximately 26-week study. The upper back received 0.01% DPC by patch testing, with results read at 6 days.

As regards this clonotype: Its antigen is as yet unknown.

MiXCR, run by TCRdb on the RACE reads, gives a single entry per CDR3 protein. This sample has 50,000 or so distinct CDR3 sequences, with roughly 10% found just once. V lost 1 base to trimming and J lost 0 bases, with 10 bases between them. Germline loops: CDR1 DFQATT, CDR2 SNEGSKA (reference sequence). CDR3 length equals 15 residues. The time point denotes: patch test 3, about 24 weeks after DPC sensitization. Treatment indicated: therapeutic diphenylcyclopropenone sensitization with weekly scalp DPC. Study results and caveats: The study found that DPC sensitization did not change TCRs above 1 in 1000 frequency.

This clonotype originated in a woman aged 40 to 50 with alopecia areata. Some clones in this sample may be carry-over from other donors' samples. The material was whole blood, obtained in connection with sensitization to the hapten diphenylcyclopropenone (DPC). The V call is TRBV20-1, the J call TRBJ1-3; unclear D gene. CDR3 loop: CSARGGGYSGNTIYF. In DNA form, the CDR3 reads TGCAGTGCTAGAGGTGGCGGGTACTCTGGAAACACCATATATTTT.